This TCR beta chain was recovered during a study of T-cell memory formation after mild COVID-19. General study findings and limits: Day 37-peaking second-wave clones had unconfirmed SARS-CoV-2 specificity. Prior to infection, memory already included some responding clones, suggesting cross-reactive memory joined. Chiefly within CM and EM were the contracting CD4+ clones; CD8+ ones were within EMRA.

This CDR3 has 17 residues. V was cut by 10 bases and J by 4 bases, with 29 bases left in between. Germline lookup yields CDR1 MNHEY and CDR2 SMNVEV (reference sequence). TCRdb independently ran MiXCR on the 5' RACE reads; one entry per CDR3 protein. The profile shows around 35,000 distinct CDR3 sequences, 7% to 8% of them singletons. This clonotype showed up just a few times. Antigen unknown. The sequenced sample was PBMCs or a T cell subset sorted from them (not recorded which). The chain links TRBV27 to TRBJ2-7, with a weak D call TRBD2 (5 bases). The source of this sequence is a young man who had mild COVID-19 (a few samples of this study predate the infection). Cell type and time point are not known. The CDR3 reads CATALISRGAIKYEQYV. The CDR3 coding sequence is TGTGCCACCGCACTCATCTCACGGGGAGCTATCAAGTACGAGCAGTACGTC.